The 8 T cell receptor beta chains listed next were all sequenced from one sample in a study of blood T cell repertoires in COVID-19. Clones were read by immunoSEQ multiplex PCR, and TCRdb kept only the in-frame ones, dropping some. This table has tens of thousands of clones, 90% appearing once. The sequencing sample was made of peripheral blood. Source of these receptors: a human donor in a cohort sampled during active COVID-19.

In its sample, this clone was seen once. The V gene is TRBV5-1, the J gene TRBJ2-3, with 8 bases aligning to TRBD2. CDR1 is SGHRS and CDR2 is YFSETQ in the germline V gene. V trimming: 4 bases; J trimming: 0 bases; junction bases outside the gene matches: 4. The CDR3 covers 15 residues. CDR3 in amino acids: CASSGLASSTDTQYF. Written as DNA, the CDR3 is TGCGCCAGCAGCGGACTAGCCTCTAGCACAGATACGCAGTATTTT.

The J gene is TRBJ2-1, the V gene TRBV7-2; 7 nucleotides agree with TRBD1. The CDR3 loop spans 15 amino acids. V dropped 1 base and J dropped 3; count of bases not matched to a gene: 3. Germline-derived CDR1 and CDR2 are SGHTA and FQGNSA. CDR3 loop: CASSLGSGGYNEQFF. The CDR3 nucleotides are TGTGCCAGCAGCTTAGGGTCAGGGGGCTACAATGAGCAGTTCTTC. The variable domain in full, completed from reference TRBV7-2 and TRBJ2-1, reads GAGVSQSPSNKVTEKGKDVELRCDPISGHTALYWYRQSLGQGLEFLIYFQGNSAPDKSGLPSDRFSAERTGGSVSTLTIQRTQQEDSAVYLCASSLGSGGYNEQFFGPGTRLTVL.

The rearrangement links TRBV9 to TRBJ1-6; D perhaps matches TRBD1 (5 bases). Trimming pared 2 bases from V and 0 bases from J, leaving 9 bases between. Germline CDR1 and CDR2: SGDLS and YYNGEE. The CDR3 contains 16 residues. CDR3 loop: CASSVETDSYNSPLHF. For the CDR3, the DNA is TGTGCCAGCAGCGTGGAGACAGACTCCTATAATTCACCCCTCCACTTT.

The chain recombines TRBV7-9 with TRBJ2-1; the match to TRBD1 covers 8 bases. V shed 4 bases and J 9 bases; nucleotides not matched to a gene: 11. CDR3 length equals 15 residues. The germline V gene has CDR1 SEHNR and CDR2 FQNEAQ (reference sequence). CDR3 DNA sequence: TGTGCCAGCAGCTCTCTCAGGGGGCACGTCGCTGAGCAGTTCTTC. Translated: CASSSLRGHVAEQFF.

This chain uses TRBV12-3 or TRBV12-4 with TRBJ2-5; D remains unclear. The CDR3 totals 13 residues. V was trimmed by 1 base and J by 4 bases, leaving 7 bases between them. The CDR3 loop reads CASSLDRRETQYF. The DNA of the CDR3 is TGTGCCAGCAGTTTAGACCGGAGAGAGACCCAGTACTTC.

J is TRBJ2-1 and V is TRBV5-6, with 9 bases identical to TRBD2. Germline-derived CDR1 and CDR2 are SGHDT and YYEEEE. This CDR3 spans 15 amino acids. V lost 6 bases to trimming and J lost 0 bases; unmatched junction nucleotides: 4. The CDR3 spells CASILSGSSYNEQFF. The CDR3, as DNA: TGTGCCAGCATCCTTAGCGGGAGCTCCTACAATGAGCAGTTCTTC.

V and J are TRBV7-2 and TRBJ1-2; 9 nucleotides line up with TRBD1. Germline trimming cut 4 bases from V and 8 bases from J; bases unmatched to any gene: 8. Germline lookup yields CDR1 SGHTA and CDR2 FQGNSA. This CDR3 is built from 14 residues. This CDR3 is CASSWQGQGWGYTF. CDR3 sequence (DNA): TGTGCCAGCAGCTGGCAGGGACAGGGATGGGGCTACACCTTC.

CDR3 protein: CSVEEGRGVETQYF. The CDR3 DNA sequence: TGCAGCGTTGAAGAAGGCAGGGGAGTCGAGACCCAGTACTTC. This rearrangement joins TRBV29-1 to TRBJ2-5; D might be TRBD1 (6 bases). Trimming shortened V by 0 bases and J by 5 bases, and 13 bases separated the two germline ends. The CDR3 spans 14 residues. The germline gives CDR1 SQVTM, CDR2 ANQGSEA.